One and the same sample provided the 9 T cell receptor beta chains below, sequenced in a study of shared clonotypes between healthy human individuals. Method: immunoSEQ multiplex PCR; TCRdb's copy keeps in-frame clones and lacks some. Among 950,000 to 1,300,000 clones listed, about 75% were seen once. Input material: memory CD4+ T cells sorted from blood. Subset reported: CD45RA-negative fraction. The receptors derive from a man younger than 30 in good health.

This chain connects TRBV10-2 to TRBJ1-4; no reliable D call. With 5 bases removed from V and 1 base from J, the gap between germline ends came to 11 bases. There are 15 residues in the CDR3. CDR1 and CDR2 from the germline V gene are WSHSY and SAAADI. CDR3 sequence (DNA): TGCGCCAGCAGTCCCCTGTCGATAACTAATGAAAAACTGTTTTTT. This codes for CASSPLSITNEKLFF.

In its sample, this clone was seen once. The rearrangement joins TRBV27 to TRBJ2-7; possible D gene TRBD1, 5 bases. This CDR3 has 14 amino acids. The germline CDR1 and CDR2 sequences are MNHEY and SMNVEV (reference sequence). The germline V and J ends were trimmed by 2 bases and 3 bases, with 11 bases remaining between them. Written as DNA, the CDR3 is TGTGCCAGCAGTTTAATTGGACACCTCTACGAGCAGTACTTC. It translates to CASSLIGHLYEQYF.

In the case of this clone: Possible read error: a much larger clone is one base away. Other DNA sequences in this specimen translate into the identical CDR3. This rearrangement joins TRBV7-7 to TRBJ2-7; either TRBD1 or TRBD2 may supply D (6 bases each). The CDR3 sequence is 15 residues long. CDR1 and CDR2 from the germline V gene are SSHAT and FNYEAQ (reference sequence). This CDR3 is CASSLGPGGNYEQYF. CDR3 coding DNA: TGTGCTAGCAGTTTAGGGCCCGGGGGCAACTACGAGCAGTACTTC.

The J gene is TRBJ1-3, the V gene TRBV28, with 8 positions matching TRBD1. Losses at the gene ends were 4 bases for V and 3 bases for J; bases not matched to a gene: 5. This CDR3 comprises 15 residues. Germline V gene sequence: CDR1 MDHEN, CDR2 SYDVKM. The chain's CDR3 is CASSSPGGFGNTIYF. CDR3 DNA: TGTGCCAGCAGTTCGCCAGGGGGCTTTGGAAACACCATATATTTT.

The J gene is TRBJ2-7, the V gene TRBV6-6; 9 bases align to TRBD1. V dropped 6 bases and J dropped 3; count of bases not matched to a gene: 9. The germline CDR1 and CDR2 sequences are MNHNY and SVGAGI (reference sequence). CDR3 size: 15 residues. This CDR3 is CASSSTRDRVYEQYF. The DNA for the CDR3 is TGTGCCAGCAGCTCGACGCGGGACAGGGTCTACGAGCAGTACTTC.

J is TRBJ2-7 and V is TRBV6-5; TRBD1 matches 11 bases. Trimming took 7 bases from V and 9 from J; bases not matched to a gene: 11. Germline V gene data show CDR1 as MNHEY and CDR2 as SVGAGI. The CDR3 covers 14 residues. The CDR3, as DNA: TGTGCCAGCAAAGTAGGACAGGGGGCCGTCGGGCAGTACTTC. It specifies CASKVGQGAVGQYF.

This clone was seen a few times. The chain has TRBV19 and TRBJ1-2; a weak D match, TRBD1 (5 bases). The ends were cut back, 7 bases at V and 4 bases at J, with 16 bases in the middle. Germline V lookup: CDR1 LNHDA, CDR2 SQIVND (reference sequence). The CDR3 runs to 14 residues. CDR3 in amino acids: CASTREGTTYGYTF. CDR3 in DNA: TGTGCCAGTACCCGAGAGGGGACCACCTATGGCTACACCTTC.

With respect to this clone: A far more abundant clone sits one base away, making this likely a read error. The genes are TRBV6-5 and TRBJ1-3, with 7 bases aligning to TRBD1. The germline gives CDR1 MNHEY, CDR2 SVGAGI. The length of the CDR3 is 15 residues. Germline trimming cut 0 bases from V and 6 bases from J; bases unmatched to any gene: 5. DNA of the CDR3: TGTGCCAGCAGTTACTCCCAGGGGGTAGAAAACACCATATATTTT. This translates into CASSYSQGVENTIYF.

This chain connects TRBV5-6 to TRBJ1-2; TRBD1 might be the D (5 bases). This CDR3 region has 14 residues. CDR1 is SGHDT, CDR2 YYEEEE, per germline. Trimming shortened V by 4 bases and J by 3 bases, and 13 bases separated the two germline ends. The CDR3 sequence: CASSRRGTDYGYTF. The CDR3 DNA follows: TGTGCCAGCAGCCGACGGGGGACGGACTATGGCTACACCTTC.